The sample holds a few counts of the clone carrying this T cell receptor beta chain. Antigen unknown. TCRdb itself ran the 5' RACE reads through MiXCR, one entry per CDR3 protein. The sample holds about 370,000 distinct CDR3 sequences, more than 25% seen once. The record originates from a study of identical twins' blood T cells. Study-level information: Approximately twelve libraries, six alpha and six beta, gave 50 million or so reads.

Germline CDR1 reads DFQATT; CDR2 reads SNEGSKA (reference sequence). The germline V and J ends were trimmed by 3 bases and 1 base, with 10 bases remaining between them. The CDR3 loop spans 13 amino acids. General study findings and limits: Twin repertoire similarity may partly reflect shared environment.

The sequence was obtained from a woman between 18 and 49 years old in good health. V gene TRBV20-1 combines with J gene TRBJ2-7; no firm D call. The sequencing input was PBMCs. The CDR3 region has the DNA TGCAGTGCTAGCCTCGGCGAATCCTACGAGCAGTACTTC. Amino acids: CSASLGESYEQYF.